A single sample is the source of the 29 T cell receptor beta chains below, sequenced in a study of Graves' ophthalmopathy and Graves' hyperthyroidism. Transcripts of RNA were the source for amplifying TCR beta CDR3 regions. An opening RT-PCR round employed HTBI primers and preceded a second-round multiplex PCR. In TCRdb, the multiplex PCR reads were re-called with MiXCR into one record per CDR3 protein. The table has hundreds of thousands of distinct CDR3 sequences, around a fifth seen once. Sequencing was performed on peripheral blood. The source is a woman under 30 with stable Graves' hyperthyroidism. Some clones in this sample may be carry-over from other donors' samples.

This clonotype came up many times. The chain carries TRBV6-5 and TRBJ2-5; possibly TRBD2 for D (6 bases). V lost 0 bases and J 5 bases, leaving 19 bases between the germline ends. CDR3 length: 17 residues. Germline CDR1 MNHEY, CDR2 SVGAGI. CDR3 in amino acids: CASSYSLAGMGRETQYF. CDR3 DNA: TGTGCCAGCAGTTACTCCCTCGCAGGGATGGGGAGGGAGACCCAGTACTTC.

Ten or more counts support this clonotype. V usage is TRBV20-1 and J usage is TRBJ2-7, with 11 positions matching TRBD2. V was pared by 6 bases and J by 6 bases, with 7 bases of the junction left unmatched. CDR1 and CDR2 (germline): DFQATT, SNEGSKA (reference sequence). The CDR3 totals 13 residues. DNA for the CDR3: TGCAGTGCAACCGGGACTAGCGGAGGCGAGCAGTACTTC. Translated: CSATGTSGGEQYF.

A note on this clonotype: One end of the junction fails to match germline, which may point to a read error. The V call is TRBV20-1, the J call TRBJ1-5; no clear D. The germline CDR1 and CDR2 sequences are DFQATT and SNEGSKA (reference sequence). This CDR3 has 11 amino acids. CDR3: CSARDRQSQHF. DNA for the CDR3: TGCAGTGCTAGAGATCGTCAGTCCCAGCATTTT.

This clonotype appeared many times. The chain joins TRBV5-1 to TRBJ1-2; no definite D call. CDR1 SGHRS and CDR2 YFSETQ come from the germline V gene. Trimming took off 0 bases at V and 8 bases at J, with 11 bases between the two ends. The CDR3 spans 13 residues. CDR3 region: CASSLAGVGGYTF. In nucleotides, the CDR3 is TGCGCCAGCAGCTTGGCCGGGGTAGGAGGCTACACCTTC.

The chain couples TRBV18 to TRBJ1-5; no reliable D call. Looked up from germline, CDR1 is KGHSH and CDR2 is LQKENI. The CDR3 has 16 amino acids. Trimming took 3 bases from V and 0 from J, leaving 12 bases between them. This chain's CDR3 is CASSPFTLGSNQPQHF. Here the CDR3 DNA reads TGTGCCAGCTCACCTTTCACCCTCGGTAGCAATCAGCCCCAGCATTTT.

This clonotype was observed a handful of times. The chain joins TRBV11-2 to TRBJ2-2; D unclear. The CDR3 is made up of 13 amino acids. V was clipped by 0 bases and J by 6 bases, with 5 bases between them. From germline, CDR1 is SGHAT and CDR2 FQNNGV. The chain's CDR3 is CASSLDHAGELFF. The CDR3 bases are TGTGCCAGCAGCTTAGATCACGCCGGGGAGCTGTTTTTT.

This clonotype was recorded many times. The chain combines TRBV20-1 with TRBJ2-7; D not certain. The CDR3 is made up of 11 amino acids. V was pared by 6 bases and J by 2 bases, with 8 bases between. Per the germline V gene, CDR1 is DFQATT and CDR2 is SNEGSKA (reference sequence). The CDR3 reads CSAPDPYEQYF. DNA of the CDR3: TGCAGTGCCCCCGACCCCTACGAGCAGTACTTC.

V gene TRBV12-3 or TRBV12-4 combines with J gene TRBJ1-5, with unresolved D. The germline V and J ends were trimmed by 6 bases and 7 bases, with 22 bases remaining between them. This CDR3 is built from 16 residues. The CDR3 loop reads CASSTLTRETYQPQHF. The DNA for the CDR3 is TGTGCCAGCAGCACGCTTACCCGGGAAACTTACCAGCCCCAGCATTTT.

CDR3: CASSRAVRTDTQYF. DNA for the CDR3: TGTGCCAGCAGCCGTGCCGTCCGCACAGATACGCAGTATTTT. The chain combines TRBV12-3 or TRBV12-4 with TRBJ2-3; D gene unclear. Trimming removed 6 bases at V and 1 base at J, with 11 bases between. The CDR3 loop spans 14 amino acids.

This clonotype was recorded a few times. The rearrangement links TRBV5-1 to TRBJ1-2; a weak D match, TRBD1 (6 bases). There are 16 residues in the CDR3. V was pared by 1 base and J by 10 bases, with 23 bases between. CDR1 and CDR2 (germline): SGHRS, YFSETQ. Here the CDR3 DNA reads TGCGCCAGCAGCTTGAGGTTGGGGTTCCACAGGGTGATCTACACCTTC. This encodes CASSLRLGFHRVIYTF.

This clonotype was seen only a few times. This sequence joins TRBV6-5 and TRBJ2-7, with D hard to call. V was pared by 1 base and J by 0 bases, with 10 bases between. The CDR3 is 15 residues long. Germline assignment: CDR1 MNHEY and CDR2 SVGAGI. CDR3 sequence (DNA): TGTGCCAGCAGTTACTACAGCACGAGCTCCTACGAGCAGTACTTC. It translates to CASSYYSTSSYEQYF.

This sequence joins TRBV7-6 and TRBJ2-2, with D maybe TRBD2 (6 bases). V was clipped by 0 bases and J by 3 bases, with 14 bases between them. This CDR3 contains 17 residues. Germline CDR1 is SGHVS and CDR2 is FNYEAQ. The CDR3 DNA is TGTGCCAGCAGCTTAGCCGCTGGCAGGGAGGACACCGGGGAGCTGTTTTTT. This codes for CASSLAAGREDTGELFF.

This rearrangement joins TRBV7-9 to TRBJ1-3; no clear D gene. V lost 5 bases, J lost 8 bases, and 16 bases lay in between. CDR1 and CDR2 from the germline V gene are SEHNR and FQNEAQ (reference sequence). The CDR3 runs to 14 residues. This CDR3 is CASSTGLRMHTIYF. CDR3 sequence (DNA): TGTGCCAGCAGCACCGGACTACGCATGCACACCATATATTTT.

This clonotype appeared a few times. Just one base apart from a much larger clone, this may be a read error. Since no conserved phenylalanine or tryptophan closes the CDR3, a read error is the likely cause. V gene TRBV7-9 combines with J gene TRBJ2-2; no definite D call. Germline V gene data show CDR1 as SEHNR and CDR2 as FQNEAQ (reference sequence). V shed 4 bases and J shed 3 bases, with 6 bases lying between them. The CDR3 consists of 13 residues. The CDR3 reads CASSSPHTGELFV. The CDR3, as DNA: TGTGCCAGCAGCTCTCCCCACACCGGGGAGCTGTTTGTT.

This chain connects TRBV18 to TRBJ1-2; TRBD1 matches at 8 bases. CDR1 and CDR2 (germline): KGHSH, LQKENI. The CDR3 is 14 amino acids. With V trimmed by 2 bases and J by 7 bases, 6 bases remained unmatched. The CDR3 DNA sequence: TGTGCCAGCTCACCAGGGGCAGGGGGCGTTGGCTACACCTTC. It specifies CASSPGAGGVGYTF.

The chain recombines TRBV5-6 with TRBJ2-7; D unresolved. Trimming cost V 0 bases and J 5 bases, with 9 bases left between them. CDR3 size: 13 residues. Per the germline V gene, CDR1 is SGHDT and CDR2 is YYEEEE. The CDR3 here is CASSLVGVHEQYF. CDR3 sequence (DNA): TGTGCCAGCAGCTTGGTAGGAGTACACGAGCAGTACTTC.

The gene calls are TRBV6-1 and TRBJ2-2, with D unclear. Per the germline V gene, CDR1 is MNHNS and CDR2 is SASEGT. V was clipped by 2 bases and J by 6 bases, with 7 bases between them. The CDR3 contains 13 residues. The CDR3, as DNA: TGTGCCAGCAGTGAACAGGCCGCCGGGGAGCTGTTTTTT. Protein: CASSEQAAGELFF.

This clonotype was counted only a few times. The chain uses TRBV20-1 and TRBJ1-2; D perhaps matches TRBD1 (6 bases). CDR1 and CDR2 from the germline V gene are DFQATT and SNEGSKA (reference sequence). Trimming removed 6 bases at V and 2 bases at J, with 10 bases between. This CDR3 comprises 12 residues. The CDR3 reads CSAWDTNYGYTF. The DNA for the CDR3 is TGCAGTGCCTGGGACACGAACTATGGCTACACCTTC.

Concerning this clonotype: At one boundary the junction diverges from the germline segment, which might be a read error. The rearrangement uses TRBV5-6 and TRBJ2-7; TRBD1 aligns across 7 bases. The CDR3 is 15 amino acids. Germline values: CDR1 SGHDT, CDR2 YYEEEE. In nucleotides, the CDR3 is TGTGCCAGCAGCTCCCTTCAGCAGGGGGTCTACGCGCAGTACTTC. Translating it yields CASSSLQQGVYAQYF.

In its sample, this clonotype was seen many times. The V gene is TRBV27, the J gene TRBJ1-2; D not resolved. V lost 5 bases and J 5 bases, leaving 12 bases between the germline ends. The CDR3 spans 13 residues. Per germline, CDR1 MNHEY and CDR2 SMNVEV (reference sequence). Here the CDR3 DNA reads TGTGCCAGCAGTCTGGGGATTGAATATGGCTACACCTTC. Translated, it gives CASSLGIEYGYTF.

The CDR3 region has the DNA TGTGCCAGCAGCTCCCAATTCCTAGCGGGGGCGGGGTCTACCTACGAGCAGTACTTC. It translates to CASSSQFLAGAGSTYEQYF. The rearrangement uses TRBV11-2 and TRBJ2-7; 10 bases line up with TRBD2. The CDR3 consists of 19 residues. With 4 bases clipped from V and 2 bases from J, the junction kept 17 bases outside the gene matches. Germline assignment: CDR1 SGHAT and CDR2 FQNNGV.

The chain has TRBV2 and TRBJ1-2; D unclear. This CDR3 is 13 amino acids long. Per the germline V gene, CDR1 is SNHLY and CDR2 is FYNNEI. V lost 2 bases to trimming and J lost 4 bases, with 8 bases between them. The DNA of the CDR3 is TGTGCCAGCAGTGAACAGAACCTCTATGGCTACACCTTC. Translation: CASSEQNLYGYTF.

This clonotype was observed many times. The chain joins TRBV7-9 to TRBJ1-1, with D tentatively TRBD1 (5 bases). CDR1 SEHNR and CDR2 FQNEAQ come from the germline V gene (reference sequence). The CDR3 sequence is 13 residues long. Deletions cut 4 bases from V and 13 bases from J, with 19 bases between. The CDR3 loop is CASSSRDGSLGFF. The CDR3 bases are TGTGCCAGCAGCTCACGGGACGGATCACTTGGTTTCTTT.

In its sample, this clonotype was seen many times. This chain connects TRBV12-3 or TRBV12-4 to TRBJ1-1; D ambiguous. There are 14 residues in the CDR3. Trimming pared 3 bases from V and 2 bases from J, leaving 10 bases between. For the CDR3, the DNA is TGTGCCAGCAGTTTTTATTGGGAAAACACTGAAGCTTTCTTT. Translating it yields CASSFYWENTEAFF.

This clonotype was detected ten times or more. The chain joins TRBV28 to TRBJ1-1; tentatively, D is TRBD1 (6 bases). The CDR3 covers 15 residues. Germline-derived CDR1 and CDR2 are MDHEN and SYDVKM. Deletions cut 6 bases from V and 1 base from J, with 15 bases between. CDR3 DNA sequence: TGTGCCAGCAGACCGGGGGGCTCCTCGAACACTGAAGCTTTCTTT. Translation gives CASRPGGSSNTEAFF.

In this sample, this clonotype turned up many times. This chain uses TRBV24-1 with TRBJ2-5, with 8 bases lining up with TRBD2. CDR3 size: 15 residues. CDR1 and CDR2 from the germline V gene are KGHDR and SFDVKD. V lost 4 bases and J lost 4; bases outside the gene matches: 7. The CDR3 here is CATSENSGTRETQYF. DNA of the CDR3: TGTGCCACCAGTGAAAATAGCGGGACACGAGAGACCCAGTACTTC.

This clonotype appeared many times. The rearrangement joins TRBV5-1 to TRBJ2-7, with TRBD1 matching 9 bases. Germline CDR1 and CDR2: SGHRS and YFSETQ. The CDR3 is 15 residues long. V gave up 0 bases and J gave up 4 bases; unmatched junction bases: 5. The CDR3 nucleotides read TGCGCCAGCAGCTTGGCTGACGGGACAGGGTACGAGCAGTACTTC. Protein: CASSLADGTGYEQYF.

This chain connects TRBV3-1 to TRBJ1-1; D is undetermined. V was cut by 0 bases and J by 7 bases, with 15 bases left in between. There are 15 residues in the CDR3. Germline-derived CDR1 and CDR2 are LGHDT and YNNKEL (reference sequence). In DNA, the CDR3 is TGTGCCAGCAGCCAAGATTTGCGCCTATCCTTTGAAGCTTTCTTT. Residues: CASSQDLRLSFEAFF.

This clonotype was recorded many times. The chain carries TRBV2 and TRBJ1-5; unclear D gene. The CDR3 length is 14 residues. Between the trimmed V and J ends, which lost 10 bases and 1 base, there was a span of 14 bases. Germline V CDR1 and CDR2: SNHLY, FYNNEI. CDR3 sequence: CATSNLQSNQPQHF. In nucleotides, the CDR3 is TGTGCCACCTCGAACCTCCAGAGCAATCAGCCCCAGCATTTT.